A selection of T cell receptor beta chains follows, all from one sample in a study of T cell responses to AZD1222 COVID-19 vaccine. Data came from immunoSEQ multiplex PCR; TCRdb stores just in-frame clones and leaves some out. The repertoire holds approximately 200,000 clones, with 80% to 95% as singletons. Source: peripheral blood, taken 28 days after the second AZD1222 dose. The receptors come from an adult who received the AZD1222 COVID-19 vaccine. The CDR3 runs from the conserved cysteine through the conserved F or W.

V gene	J gene	CDR3 protein
TRBV7-3	TRBJ2-2	CASSFPKGGYTGELFF
TRBV28	TRBJ1-1	CASGTGFTEAFF
TRBV6-6	TRBJ1-4	CASSYSWGSNEKLFF
TRBV30	TRBJ1-3	CAWSVIRGPGNTIYF
TRBV10-3	TRBJ2-7	CAIGRDPDYEQYF
TRBV27	TRBJ1-3	CASASLGISGNTIYF
TRBV6-2/TRBV6-3	TRBJ2-7	CASSDSGTGTYEQYF
TRBV29-1	TRBJ1-3	CSVEMDTRRVGNTIYF
TRBV19	TRBJ2-3	CASSEQGWTQYF
TRBV30	TRBJ2-1	CAWSITGTSMDEQFF
TRBV30	TRBJ2-6	CAWSVGSTGANVLTF
TRBV11-3	TRBJ2-1	CASSPEESSSYNEQFF
TRBV13	TRBJ1-5	CASSFSGGGQPQHF
TRBV5-1	TRBJ1-5	CASSLRVNQPQHF
TRBV10-3	TRBJ2-4	CAISDSGREDKKNIQYF
TRBV6-5	TRBJ1-3	CASSSGTHLRNTIYF
TRBV7-2	TRBJ1-2	CASSFLNRENYGYTF
TRBV28	TRBJ2-5	CASSPPRGQGKETQYF
TRBV5-5	TRBJ2-6	CASSPAGTSITSSGANVLTF
TRBV25-1	TRBJ2-2	CASGGGTANTGELFF
TRBV7-6	TRBJ2-7	CASSLERGDEQYF
TRBV18	TRBJ1-2	CASSPEQAYGYTF
TRBV28	TRBJ1-2	CASTPRDRGTYGYTF
TRBV28	TRBJ2-7	CASSPGTEYEQYF
TRBV2	TRBJ2-4	CASSVGQGRRENLAKNIQYF
TRBV7-2	TRBJ2-2	CASSLVSAAGELFF
TRBV7-7	TRBJ2-7	CASSPQPSSYEQYF
TRBV7-3	TRBJ2-1	CASSLRGTSGLNEQFF
TRBV25-1	TRBJ1-1	CATHPGQDYTEAFF
TRBV4-2	TRBJ2-3	CASHGRGYTDTQYF
TRBV19	TRBJ1-6	CASHTRGGGNSPLHF
TRBV24-1	TRBJ1-1	CATSRDFNTEAFF
TRBV5-1	TRBJ2-1	CASSGDSFYNEQFF
TRBV19	TRBJ1-6	CASSSGNSPLHF
TRBV12-5	TRBJ2-1	CASGLGTSLLSSYNEQFF
TRBV11-2	TRBJ2-7	CASSLQEQYF
TRBV25-1	TRBJ2-1	CASSEREGGSSYNEQFF
TRBV7-9	TRBJ1-1	CASLPAGGPEAFF
TRBV11-2	TRBJ2-5	CASSLVVGQETQYF
TRBV28	TRBJ2-1	CASSRLGLAESYNEQFF
TRBV27	TRBJ1-5	CASSSLGNQPQHF
TRBV6-5	TRBJ2-1	CASTARIAGANEQFF
TRBV6-5	TRBJ2-7	CASSSYHQITYEQYF
TRBV10-2	TRBJ2-1	CASTFPPEGYNEQFF
TRBV5-5	TRBJ2-5	CASSSSYGGSAQYF